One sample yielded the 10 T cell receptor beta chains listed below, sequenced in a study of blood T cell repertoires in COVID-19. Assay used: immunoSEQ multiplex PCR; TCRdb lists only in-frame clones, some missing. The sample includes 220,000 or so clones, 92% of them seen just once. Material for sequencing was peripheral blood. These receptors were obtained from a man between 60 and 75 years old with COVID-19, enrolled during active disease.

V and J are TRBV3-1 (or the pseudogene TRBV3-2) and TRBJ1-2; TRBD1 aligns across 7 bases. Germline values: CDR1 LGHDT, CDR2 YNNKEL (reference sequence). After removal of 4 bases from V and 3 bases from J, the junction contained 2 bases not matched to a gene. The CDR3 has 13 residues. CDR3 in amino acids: CASSPTGYYGYTF. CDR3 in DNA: TGTGCCAGCAGCCCGACAGGGTACTATGGCTACACCTTC.

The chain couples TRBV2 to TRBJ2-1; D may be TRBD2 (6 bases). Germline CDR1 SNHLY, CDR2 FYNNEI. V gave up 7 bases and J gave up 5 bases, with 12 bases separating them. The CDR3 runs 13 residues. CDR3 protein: CASKSTRNNEQFF. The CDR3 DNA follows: TGTGCCAGCAAATCGACTAGGAACAATGAGCAGTTCTTC.

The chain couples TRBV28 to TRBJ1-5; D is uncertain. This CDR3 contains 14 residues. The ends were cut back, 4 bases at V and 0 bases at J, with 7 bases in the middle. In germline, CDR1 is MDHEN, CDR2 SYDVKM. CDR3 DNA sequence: TGTGCCAGCAGTTCCCTCTATAGCAATCAGCCCCAGCATTTT. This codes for CASSSLYSNQPQHF. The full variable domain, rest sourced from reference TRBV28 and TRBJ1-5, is DVKVTQSSRYLVKRTGEKVFLECVQDMDHENMFWYRQDPGLGLRLIYFSYDVKMKEKGDIPEGYSVSREKKERFSLILESASTNQTSMYLCASSSLYSNQPQHFGDGTRLSIL.

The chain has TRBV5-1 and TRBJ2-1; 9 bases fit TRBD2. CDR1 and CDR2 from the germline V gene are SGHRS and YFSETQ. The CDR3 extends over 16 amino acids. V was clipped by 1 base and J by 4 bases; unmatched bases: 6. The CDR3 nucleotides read TGCGCCAGCAGCTTGCGAGCGGGGGGTGGTTACAATGAGCAGTTCTTC. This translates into CASSLRAGGGYNEQFF.

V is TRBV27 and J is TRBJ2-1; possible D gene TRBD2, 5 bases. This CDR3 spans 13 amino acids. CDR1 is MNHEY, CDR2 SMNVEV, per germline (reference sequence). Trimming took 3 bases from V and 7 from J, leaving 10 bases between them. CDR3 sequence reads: CASSFAGRNEQFF. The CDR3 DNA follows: TGTGCCAGCAGTTTCGCGGGTCGGAATGAGCAGTTCTTC.

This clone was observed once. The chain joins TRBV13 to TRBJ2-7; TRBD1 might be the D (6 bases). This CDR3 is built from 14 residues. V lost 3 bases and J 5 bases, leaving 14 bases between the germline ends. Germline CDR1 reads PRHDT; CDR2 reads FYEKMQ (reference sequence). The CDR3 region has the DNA TGTGCCAGCAGCTTCCCGGCCAGGGGTCACGAGCAGTACTTC. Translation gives CASSFPARGHEQYF.

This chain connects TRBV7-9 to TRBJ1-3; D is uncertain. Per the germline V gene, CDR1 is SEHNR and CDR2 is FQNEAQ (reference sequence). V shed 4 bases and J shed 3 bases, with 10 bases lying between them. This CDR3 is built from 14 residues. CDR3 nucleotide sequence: TGTGCCAGCAGCTACGCGGAGGGTGGAAACACCATATATTTT. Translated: CASSYAEGGNTIYF. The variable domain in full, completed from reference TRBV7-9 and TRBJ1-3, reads DTGVSQNPRHKITKRGQNVTFRCDPISEHNRLYWYRQTLGQGPEFLTYFQNEAQLEKSRLLSDRFSAERPKGSFSTLEIQRTEQGDSAMYLCASSYAEGGNTIYFGEGSWLTVV.

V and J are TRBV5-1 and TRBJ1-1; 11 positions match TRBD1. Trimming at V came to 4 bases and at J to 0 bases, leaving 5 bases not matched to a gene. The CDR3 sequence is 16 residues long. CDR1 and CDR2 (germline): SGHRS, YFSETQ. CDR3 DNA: TGCGCCAGCAGCCTACGGACAGGGGGCATGAACACTGAAGCTTTCTTT. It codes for CASSLRTGGMNTEAFF.

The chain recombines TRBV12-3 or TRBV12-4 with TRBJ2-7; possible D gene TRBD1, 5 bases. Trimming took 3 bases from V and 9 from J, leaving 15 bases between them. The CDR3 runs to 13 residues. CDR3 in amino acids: CASSFRRQGRQYF. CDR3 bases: TGTGCCAGCAGTTTTCGGCGGCAGGGTCGGCAGTACTTC.

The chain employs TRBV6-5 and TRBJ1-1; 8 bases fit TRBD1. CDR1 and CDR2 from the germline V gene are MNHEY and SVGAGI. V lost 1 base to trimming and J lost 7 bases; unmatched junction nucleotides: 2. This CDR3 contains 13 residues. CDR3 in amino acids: CASSYWTGSEAFF. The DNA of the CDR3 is TGTGCCAGCAGTTACTGGACAGGGAGTGAAGCTTTCTTT.